This entry concerns a single TCR beta chain. BIOMED2 TRB-A/B primer pools were used in multiplex TRB PCR. TCRdb re-analysed the multiplex PCR reads in MiXCR, keeping a single row per CDR3 protein. Among fewer than 8,500 distinct CDR3 sequences listed, roughly 33% were seen once. This sample is part of a study of T and B cells in COVID-19 patients. Between the trimmed V and J ends, which lost 4 bases and 5 bases, there was a span of 20 bases. The CDR3 sequence is 16 residues long. Germline values: CDR1 MNHEY, CDR2 SVGAGI. From blood, roughly 220-550 ng of genomic DNA served as TRB template. This sequence joins TRBV6-5 and TRBJ2-5, with D possibly TRBD2 on 6 matching bases. The source material was blood. The clonotype was recovered from a human donor with active COVID-19. CDR3 residues: CASSWRGLGKQETQYF. The CDR3 DNA is TGTGCCAGCAGTTGGCGGGGCTTGGGGAAACAGGAGACCCAGTACTTC.